The T cell receptor (beta chain) under discussion was sequenced for a study of post-analysis software for immune sequencing data. Broader study findings: Analysis by F measure revealed that same-batch samples clustered strongly together. TRBV5-6, TRBV5-1 and TRBV20-1 belonged to a set of roughly five TRBV segments that were more frequent in patients than controls. Relative to controls, patients with multiple sclerosis showed significantly lower normalized Chao1 diversity.

Turning to this clonotype: What it binds is not known.

The CDR3 contains 13 residues. Germline V lookup: CDR1 SNHLY, CDR2 FYNNEI. V was trimmed by 8 bases and J by 1 base, leaving 11 bases between them. Unique-molecular-identifier-tagged TCR beta cDNA libraries were used. Input populations of roughly 1 to 11 million T cells gave rise to about 480,000 cDNA molecules. One entry per CDR3 protein results from TCRdb running MiXCR on the PCR reads. The sample holds roughly 620,000 distinct CDR3 sequences, roughly 46% seen once. The clonotype comes from a girl under 18 with multiple sclerosis. The V and J genes are TRBV2 and TRBJ1-1; D not certain. Sequencing input: blood. CDR3 coding DNA: TGTGCCAGCCGCGGGTGGGGGAACACTGAAGCTTTCTTT. Translating gives CASRGWGNTEAFF.